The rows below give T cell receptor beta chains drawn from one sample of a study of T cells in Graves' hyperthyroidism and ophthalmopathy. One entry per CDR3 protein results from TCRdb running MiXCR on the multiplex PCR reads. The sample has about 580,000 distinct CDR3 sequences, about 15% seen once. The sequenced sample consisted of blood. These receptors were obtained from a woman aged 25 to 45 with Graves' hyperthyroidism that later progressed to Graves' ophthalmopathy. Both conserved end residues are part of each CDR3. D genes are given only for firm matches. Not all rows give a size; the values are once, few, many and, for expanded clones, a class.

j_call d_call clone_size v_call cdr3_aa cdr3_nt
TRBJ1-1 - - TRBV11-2 CASSLAEMYTEAFF TGTGCCAGCAGCTTAGCAGAGATGTACACTGAAGCTTTCTTT
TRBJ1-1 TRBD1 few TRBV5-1 CASSLVIRGSEAFF TGCGCCAGCAGCTTGGTTATCAGGGGGTCTGAAGCTTTCTTT
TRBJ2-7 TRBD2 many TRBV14 CASSQGTSGSLWAYEQYF TGTGCCAGCAGCCAAGGGACTAGCGGAAGCCTCTGGGCCTACGAGCAGTACTTC
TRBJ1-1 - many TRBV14 CASSQVRDRAFF TGTGCCAGCAGCCAAGTAAGGGATCGAGCTTTCTTT
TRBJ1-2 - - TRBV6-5 CASSYSPQISNYGYTF TGTGCCAGCAGTTACTCACCCCAGATCTCTAACTATGGCTACACCTTC
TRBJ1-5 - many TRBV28 CAPEQFYSNQPQHF TGTGCCCCCGAACAGTTTTATAGCAATCAGCCCCAGCATTTT
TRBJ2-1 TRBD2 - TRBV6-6 CASSYSPTSGRAVAYNEQFF TGTGCCAGCAGTTACTCCCCGACTAGCGGGAGGGCCGTCGCCTACAATGAGCAGTTCTTC
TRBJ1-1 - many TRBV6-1 CASSADGGMNTEAFF TGTGCCAGCAGTGCGGACGGCGGCATGAACACTGAAGCTTTCTTT
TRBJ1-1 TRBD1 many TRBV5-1 CASSLGGRGLNEAFF TGCGCCAGCAGCTTGGGGGGCAGGGGGCTTAATGAAGCTTTCTTT
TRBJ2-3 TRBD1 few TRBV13 CASSLTGGRTDTQYF TGTGCCAGCAGCCTTACAGGGGGGCGGACAGATACGCAGTATTTT
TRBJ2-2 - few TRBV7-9 CASRGSSGELFF TGTGCCAGCAGGGGTTCGTCCGGGGAGCTGTTTTTT
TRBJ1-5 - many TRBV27 CASCPAAGQPQHF TGTGCCAGTTGTCCCGCGGCGGGTCAGCCCCAGCATTTT
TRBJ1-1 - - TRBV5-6 CASSKTVNTEALF TGTGCCAGCAGCAAGACAGTGAACACTGAAGCTCTCTTT
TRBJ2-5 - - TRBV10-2 CASGGTQETQYF TGCGCCAGCGGGGGGACACAAGAGACCCAGTACTTC
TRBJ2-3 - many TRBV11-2 CASTAAGSDTQYF TGTGCCAGCACCGCCGCAGGGTCAGATACGCAGTATTTT
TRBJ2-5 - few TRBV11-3 CASSLALMGRKYQETQHF TGTGCCAGCAGCTTAGCCCTTATGGGACGGAAGTACCAAGAGACCCAGCACTTC
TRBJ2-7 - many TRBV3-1 CASSQDPGAWEQYF TGTGCCAGCAGCCAAGATCCAGGGGCTTGGGAGCAGTACTTC
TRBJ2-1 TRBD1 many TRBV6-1 CASSGQEDSEQFF TGTGCCAGCAGCGGACAGGAGGATAGTGAGCAGTTCTTC
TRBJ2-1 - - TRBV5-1 CASSFEPGPKKNNEQFF TGCGCCAGCAGCTTCGAACCGGGTCCTAAAAAGAACAATGAGCAGTTCTTC
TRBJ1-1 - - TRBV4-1 CASRSIGRNTEAFF TGCGCCAGCCGCTCAATAGGACGGAACACTGAAGCTTTCTTT
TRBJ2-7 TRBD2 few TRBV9 CASSVGGSGYEQYF TGTGCCAGCAGCGTAGGCGGGAGCGGGTACGAGCAGTACTTC
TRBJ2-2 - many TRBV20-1 CSARDYRGTNTGELFF TGCAGTGCTAGAGATTACCGGGGAACTAACACCGGGGAGCTGTTTTTT
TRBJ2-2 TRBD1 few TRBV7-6 CASSQAQGMNTGELFF TGTGCCAGCAGCCAAGCACAGGGGATGAACACCGGGGAGCTGTTTTTT
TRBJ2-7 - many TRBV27 CASSWEGGRYEQYF TGTGCCAGCAGTTGGGAGGGGGGCCGGTACGAGCAGTACTTC
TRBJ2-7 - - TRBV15 CATSRDQEGSYEQYF TGTGCCACCAGCAGAGATCAAGAGGGCTCCTACGAGCAGTACTTC
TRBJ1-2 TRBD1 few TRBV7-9 CASSPLKDREGYTF TGTGCCAGCAGCCCATTAAAGGACAGGGAAGGCTACACCTTC
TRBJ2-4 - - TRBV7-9 CASSLGQGIDIQYF TGTGCCAGCAGCTTAGGCCAGGGGATTGACATTCAGTACTTC
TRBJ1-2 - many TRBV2 CASIQETGANYGYTF TGTGCCAGCATCCAAGAGACAGGAGCTAACTATGGCTACACCTTC
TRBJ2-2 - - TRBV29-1 CSVAMPGELFF TGCAGCGTTGCAATGCCCGGGGAGCTGTTTTTT
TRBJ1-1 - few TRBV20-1 CSAKIINTEAFF TGCAGTGCCAAGATCATAAACACTGAAGCTTTCTTT
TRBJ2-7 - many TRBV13 CASSLGDSPYEQYF TGTGCCAGCAGCTTAGGGGACAGCCCCTACGAGCAGTACTTC
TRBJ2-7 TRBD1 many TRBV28 CASRGGQGGSYEQYF TGTGCCAGCAGAGGAGGACAGGGTGGGTCCTACGAGCAGTACTTC
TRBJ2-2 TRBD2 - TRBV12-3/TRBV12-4 CASSATSVNTGELFF TGTGCCAGCAGTGCCACTAGCGTCAACACCGGGGAGCTGTTTTTT
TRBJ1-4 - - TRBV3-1 CASSPLGEELFF TGTGCCAGCAGCCCTCTGGGGGAAGAACTGTTTTTT
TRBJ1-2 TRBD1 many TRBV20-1 CSARDPRGLSYGYTF TGCAGTGCTAGAGATCCCAGGGGGCTAAGCTATGGCTACACCTTC
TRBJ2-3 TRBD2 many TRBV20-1 CSARAGGSFADTQYF TGCAGTGCTAGGGCTGGCGGGAGTTTCGCAGATACGCAGTATTTT
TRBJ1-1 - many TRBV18 CASSPTEGGLNTEAFF TGTGCCAGCTCACCAACCGAGGGCGGGCTGAACACTGAAGCTTTCTTT
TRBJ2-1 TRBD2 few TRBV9 CASSSLGVLAGSSYNEQFF TGTGCCAGCAGCTCACTTGGCGTGCTAGCGGGGTCCTCCTACAATGAGCAGTTCTTC
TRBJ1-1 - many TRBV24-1 CATSDNTEAFF TGTGCCACCAGCGATAACACTGAAGCTTTCTTT
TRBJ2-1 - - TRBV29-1 CSVAKGGPLYNEQFF TGCAGCGTGGCCAAGGGGGGCCCGTTATACAATGAGCAGTTCTTC
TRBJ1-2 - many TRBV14 CASSRLIRDGYTF TGTGCCAGCAGTCGCCTCATCAGGGATGGCTACACCTTC
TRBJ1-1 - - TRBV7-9 CASSLFSGTTRAAFF TGTGCCAGCAGCTTATTTTCCGGGACAACCCGGGCGGCTTTCTTT
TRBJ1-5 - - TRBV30 CAWSQSRYGQPQHF TGTGCCTGGAGTCAGTCAAGGTACGGTCAGCCCCAGCATTTT
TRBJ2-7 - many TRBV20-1 CSATGRDSSYEQYF TGCAGTGCTACCGGACGGGATAGCTCCTACGAGCAGTACTTC
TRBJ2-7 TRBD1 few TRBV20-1 CSAREARTGTPYEQYF TGCAGTGCTAGAGAAGCGCGGACAGGGACTCCCTACGAGCAGTACTTC
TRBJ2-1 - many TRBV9 CASSVEVYNEQFF TGTGCCAGCAGCGTAGAGGTCTACAATGAGCAGTTCTTC
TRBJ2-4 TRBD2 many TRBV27 CASSLFTSGRNKNIQYF TGTGCCAGCAGTTTATTTACTAGCGGGAGAAACAAAAACATTCAGTACTTC
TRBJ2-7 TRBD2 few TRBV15 CATSVGTSGSPHEQYF TGTGCCACCAGCGTAGGGACTAGCGGGAGTCCCCACGAGCAGTACTTC
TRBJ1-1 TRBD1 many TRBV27 CASSLGTGGLNTEAFF TGTGCCAGCAGTTTGGGGACAGGGGGATTGAACACTGAAGCTTTCTTT
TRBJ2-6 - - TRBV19 CASSIDRAGANVLAF TGTGCCAGTAGTATTGACCGGGCTGGGGCCAACGTCCTGGCTTTC
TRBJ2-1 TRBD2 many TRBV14 CASSQLAGAWDEQFF TGTGCCAGCAGCCAGTTAGCGGGGGCCTGGGATGAGCAGTTCTTC
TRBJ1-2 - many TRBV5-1 CASSLGQSKYGYTF TGCGCCAGCAGCCTCGGACAGAGCAAATATGGCTACACCTTC
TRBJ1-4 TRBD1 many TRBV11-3 CASSLWAGGTTNEKLFF TGTGCCAGCAGCTTATGGGCAGGGGGCACAACTAATGAAAAACTGTTTTTT
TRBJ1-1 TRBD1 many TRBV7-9 CASSLGRGLVLNTEAFF TGTGCCAGCAGCTTAGGCAGGGGGCTAGTCTTGAACACTGAAGCTTTCTTT